A selection of T cell receptor beta chains follows, all from one sample in a study of long-term antiretroviral therapy in people with HIV. Assay: immunoSEQ multiplex PCR; the TCRdb copy retains only in-frame clones and omits some. The repertoire consists of about 21,000 clones, with around three quarters occurring once and the leading ten covering less than 10%. Here the sequenced sample was unsorted PBMCs, taken 0.5 years before starting antiretroviral therapy. These receptors were taken from a man between 18 and 35 years old with HIV. CDR3s include the opening cysteine and the closing phenylalanine or tryptophan. The order of the fields is D gene, clone size, J gene, V gene, CDR3 length, CDR3 protein, CDR3 DNA. A D gene is named only where the DNA matches it firmly. A clone size is listed for some rows: how often the clone was seen (once, few, many), or a class if it is expanded.

>TRBD2|few|TRBJ2-7|TRBV9|13
CASSDSGGYEQYF
TGTGCCAGCAGCGACAGCGGGGGGTACGAGCAGTACTTC
>TRBD1|NA|TRBJ2-7|TRBV27|15
CASSLRQGTTYEQYF
TGTGCCAGCAGCTTGAGACAGGGGACAACATACGAGCAGTACTTC
>TRBD1|NA|TRBJ2-7|TRBV4-1|15
CASSLGQGASYEQYF
TGCGCCAGCAGCCTCGGACAGGGGGCCTCCTACGAGCAGTACTTC
>TRBD2|NA|TRBJ2-1|TRBV11-2|16
CASSVGLAGGYNEQFF
TGTGCCAGCAGCGTCGGACTAGCGGGAGGCTACAATGAGCAGTTCTTC
>NA|NA|TRBJ2-7|TRBV7-9|13
CASNAGGRNEQYF
TGTGCCAGCAACGCAGGCGGGCGAAACGAGCAGTACTTC
>TRBD2|once|TRBJ2-5|TRBV4-3|17
CASSQGISTGGQETQYF
TGCGCCAGCAGCCAAGGTATTTCTACGGGGGGCCAAGAGACCCAGTACTTC
>NA|few|TRBJ2-7|TRBV19|11
CASSFGYEQYF
TGTGCCAGTAGTTTCGGCTACGAGCAGTACTTC
>NA|NA|TRBJ2-1|TRBV27|14
CASSLSGAYNEQFF
TGTGCCAGCAGTTTATCGGGCGCGTACAATGAGCAGTTCTTC
>NA|medium-sized|TRBJ2-7|TRBV27|13
CASRYLSGREQYF
TGTGCCAGCAGATACTTATCGGGCCGCGAGCAGTACTTC
>NA|NA|TRBJ2-7|TRBV10-3|12
CAISEYLYEQYF
TGTGCCATCAGTGAGTACCTCTACGAGCAGTACTTC
>TRBD1|NA|TRBJ1-2|TRBV29-1|12
CSDQGEDYGYTF
TGCAGCGACCAGGGGGAGGACTATGGCTACACCTTC
>NA|NA|TRBJ2-1|TRBV27|12
CASFRGYNEQFF
TGTGCCAGCTTTAGGGGGTACAATGAGCAGTTCTTC
>NA|NA|TRBJ1-2|TRBV5-6|17
CASSLGGPAFPVDGYTF
TGTGCCAGCAGCTTGGGGGGCCCGGCCTTCCCGGTGGATGGCTACACCTTC
>TRBD1|NA|TRBJ1-1|TRBV10-3|14
CAISGGTGDTEAFF
TGTGCCATCAGTGGCGGGACAGGCGACACTGAAGCTTTCTTT
>TRBD2|few|TRBJ2-3|TRBV19|16
CASSILWTSGRDTQYF
TGTGCCAGTAGTATTCTATGGACTAGCGGGAGAGATACGCAGTATTTT
>NA|NA|TRBJ1-3|TRBV27|15
CASSLMYGSGNTIYF
TGTGCCAGCAGTTTAATGTACGGCTCTGGAAACACCATATATTTT
>NA|NA|TRBJ1-2|TRBV19|15
CASSMAPGANYGYTF
TGTGCCAGTAGTATGGCCCCAGGAGCTAACTATGGCTACACCTTC
>TRBD1|NA|TRBJ1-1|TRBV27|15
CASSSIDQGDTEAFF
TGTGCCAGCAGTTCCATAGACCAGGGGGACACTGAAGCTTTCTTT
>TRBD1|few|TRBJ1-1|TRBV5-1|14
CASSLTGGSTEAFF
TGCGCCAGCAGCTTAACAGGGGGGAGCACTGAAGCTTTCTTT
>NA|NA|TRBJ1-1|TRBV11-3|15
CARVTDPGANTEAFF
TGTGCCAGGGTAACTGATCCCGGGGCGAACACTGAAGCTTTCTTT
>NA|NA|TRBJ1-1|TRBV5-1|16
CASSLEPRELIAEAFF
TGCGCCAGCAGCTTGGAGCCCAGGGAATTAATAGCTGAAGCTTTCTTT
>TRBD1|NA|TRBJ1-6|TRBV23-1|17
CASSQFGTGGAESPLHF
TGCGCCAGCAGTCAATTTGGGACAGGGGGCGCGGAATCACCCCTCCACTTT
>NA|NA|TRBJ1-1|TRBV6-6|16
CASSLKPDSTNTEAFF
TGTGCCAGCAGTCTAAAGCCAGACAGCACGAACACTGAAGCTTTCTTT
>TRBD2|NA|TRBJ2-5|TRBV9|15
CASSPERGYQETQYF
TGTGCCAGCAGCCCAGAGCGGGGGTACCAAGAGACCCAGTACTTC
>NA|NA|TRBJ1-2|TRBV7-9|16
CASSLALDGGSNGYTF
TGTGCCAGCAGCCTAGCGTTGGACGGGGGGTCCAATGGCTACACCTTC
>TRBD2|NA|TRBJ2-2|TRBV10-3|16
CAISIPGTTNTGELFF
TGTGCCATCAGTATTCCCGGGACTACGAACACCGGGGAGCTGTTTTTT
>NA|once|TRBJ1-2|TRBV9|15
CASSANMGSRDGYTF
TGTGCCAGCAGCGCCAACATGGGGTCCCGTGATGGCTACACCTTC
>NA|few|TRBJ2-7|TRBV19|14
CASSPRGRSYEQYF
TGTGCCAGTAGTCCTAGGGGACGCTCCTACGAGCAGTACTTC
>TRBD1|few|TRBJ2-1|TRBV9|15
CASSIQGTGYNEQFF
TGTGCCAGCAGCATACAGGGGACAGGATACAATGAGCAGTTCTTC
>TRBD2|NA|TRBJ2-5|TRBV7-6|17
CASSSGTSGDSPETQYF
TGTGCCAGCAGCTCTGGGACTAGCGGGGATTCGCCAGAGACCCAGTACTTC
>NA|NA|TRBJ1-1|TRBV9|15
CASSPRAEMNTEAFF
TGTGCCAGCAGCCCCCGGGCAGAGATGAACACTGAAGCTTTCTTT
>NA|NA|TRBJ1-5|TRBV5-1|15
CASRPWGDSNQPQHF
TGCGCCAGCAGGCCATGGGGGGATAGCAATCAGCCCCAGCATTTT
>NA|NA|TRBJ2-7|TRBV27|14
CASSPSRDLYEQYF
TGTGCCAGCAGTCCCAGCCGGGACCTTTACGAGCAGTACTTC
>NA|NA|TRBJ1-4|TRBV7-2|16
CASSSIIYGPNEKLFF
TGTGCCAGCAGCTCAATAATATACGGGCCTAATGAAAAACTGTTTTTT
>TRBD1|NA|TRBJ1-2|TRBV27|19
CASSLKGPDRDRGGYGYTF
TGTGCCAGCAGTTTAAAGGGGCCTGACCGGGACAGGGGAGGCTATGGCTACACCTTC
>NA|NA|TRBJ2-2|TRBV9|16
CASSVEGRQNTGELFF
TGTGCCAGCAGCGTAGAGGGCCGACAGAACACCGGGGAGCTGTTTTTT
>NA|few|TRBJ1-4|TRBV11-2|15
CASSLDRATNEKLFF
TGTGCCAGCAGCTTAGACAGGGCAACTAATGAAAAACTGTTTTTT
>NA|NA|TRBJ2-1|TRBV9|13
CASSGGGYNEQFF
TGTGCCAGCAGCGGCGGAGGGTACAATGAGCAGTTCTTC
>TRBD2|few|TRBJ2-1|TRBV19|15
CASSNWRESYNEQFF
TGTGCCAGTAGTAATTGGCGGGAGTCCTACAATGAGCAGTTCTTC
>TRBD1|NA|TRBJ2-1|TRBV5-1|17
CASSLRGTGSSYNEQFF
TGCGCCAGCAGCTTGCGGGGGACAGGGAGTTCCTACAATGAGCAGTTCTTC
>NA|NA|TRBJ2-1|TRBV9|15
CASSVEGTAFNEQFF
TGTGCCAGCAGCGTAGAAGGGACGGCCTTCAATGAGCAGTTCTTC
>TRBD2|NA|TRBJ2-7|TRBV7-9|18
CASSLAGPTSGDRYEQYF
TGTGCCAGCAGCTTAGCTGGGCCGACTAGCGGGGACCGATACGAGCAGTACTTC